The 4 T cell receptor beta chains below all came from one sample that was sequenced in a study of long-term antiretroviral therapy in people with HIV. A v3.0 immunoSEQ assay was performed at survey level. TCRdb keeps only in-frame clones here, not all; method: immunoSEQ multiplex PCR. The repertoire holds 25,000 to 40,000 clones, about 95% seen once, with around 2% in the top ten. The sequencing here drew on unsorted PBMCs, taken roughly 6.4 years after starting antiretroviral therapy. These receptors were taken from a man aged 30-40 years with HIV.

This chain uses TRBV11-2 with TRBJ2-3, with D possibly matching TRBD2 (5 bases). V lost 0 bases and J lost 2, with 15 bases in between. The CDR3 has 17 residues. Germline assignment: CDR1 SGHAT and CDR2 FQNNGV. CDR3 in amino acids: CASSLDRAEELTDTQYF. The DNA for the CDR3 is TGTGCCAGCAGCTTAGATCGCGCGGAGGAGCTCACAGATACGCAGTATTTT.

The chain joins TRBV18 to TRBJ1-5; D is unresolved. The CDR3 totals 13 residues. Trimming cost V 3 bases and J 5 bases, with 8 bases left between them. Per germline, CDR1 KGHSH and CDR2 LQKENI. CDR3 DNA: TGTGCCAGCTCACCGGAGCCGGATCAGCCCCAGCATTTT. Its protein product is CASSPEPDQPQHF.

The rearrangement uses TRBV11-2 and TRBJ1-1; 8 bases match TRBD1. Germline V gene lookup returns CDR1 SGHAT and CDR2 FQNNGV. CDR3 length equals 13 residues. The trim removed 5 bases at V and 4 bases at J, leaving 3 bases unmatched. CDR3 in DNA: TGTGCCAGCAGCCCAGGACAGGGCACTGAAGCTTTCTTT. Translating it yields CASSPGQGTEAFF.

V is TRBV7-3 and J is TRBJ2-3; D possibly corresponds to TRBD2 (6 bases). Germline lookup yields CDR1 SGHTA and CDR2 FQGTGA. V was clipped by 1 base and J by 0 bases, with 17 bases between them. The CDR3 is 18 amino acids. For the CDR3, the DNA is TGTGCCAGCAGCTTAAGGGTGGGCGGGGCAACTAGCACAGATACGCAGTATTTT. Its protein is CASSLRVGGATSTDTQYF.